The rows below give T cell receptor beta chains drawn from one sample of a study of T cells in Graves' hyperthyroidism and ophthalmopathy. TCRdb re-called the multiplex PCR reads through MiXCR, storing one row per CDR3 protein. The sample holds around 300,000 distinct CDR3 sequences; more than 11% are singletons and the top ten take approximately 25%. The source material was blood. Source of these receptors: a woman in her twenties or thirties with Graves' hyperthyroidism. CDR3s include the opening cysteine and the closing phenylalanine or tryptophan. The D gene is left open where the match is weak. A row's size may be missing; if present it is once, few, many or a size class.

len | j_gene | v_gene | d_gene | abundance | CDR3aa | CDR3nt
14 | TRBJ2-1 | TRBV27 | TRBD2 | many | CASRRSGMAREQFF | TGTGCCAGCAGACGTAGCGGGATGGCTCGTGAGCAGTTCTTC
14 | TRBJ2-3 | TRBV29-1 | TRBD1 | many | CSVNSDRVPDTQYF | TGCAGCGTCAACTCTGACAGGGTCCCAGATACGCAGTATTTT
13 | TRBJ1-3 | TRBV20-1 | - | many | CSARPRAGNTIYF | TGCAGTGCTAGGCCCAGGGCTGGAAACACCATATATTTT
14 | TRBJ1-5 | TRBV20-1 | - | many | CSASLGDSNQPQHF | TGCAGTGCTAGTCTGGGGGATAGCAATCAGCCCCAGCATTTT
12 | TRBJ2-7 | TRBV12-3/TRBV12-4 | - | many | CASSLYAREQYF | TGTGCCAGCAGCCTCTATGCGCGCGAGCAGTACTTC
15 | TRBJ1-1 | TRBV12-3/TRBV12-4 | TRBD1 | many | CASSTRTGENTEAFF | TGTGCCAGCAGTACCCGGACAGGGGAGAACACTGAAGCTTTCTTT
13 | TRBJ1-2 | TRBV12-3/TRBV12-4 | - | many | CASSLDRFYGYTF | TGTGCCAGCAGCCTCGACAGATTCTATGGCTACACCTTC
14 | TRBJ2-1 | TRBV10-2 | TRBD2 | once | CASMGGGQLNEQFF | TGCGCCAGCATGGGGGGAGGGCAACTCAATGAGCAGTTCTTC
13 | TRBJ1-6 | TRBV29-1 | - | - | CSLNRRDNSPLHF | TGCAGCCTTAACAGGAGGGATAATTCACCCCTCCACTTT
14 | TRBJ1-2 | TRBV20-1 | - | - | CSARDLHSLYGYTF | TGCAGTGCTAGAGACCTTCACTCCCTCTATGGCTACACCTTC
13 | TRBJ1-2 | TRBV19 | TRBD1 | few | CASRRDRGVGYTF | TGTGCCAGTAGGCGGGACAGAGGGGTCGGCTACACCTTC
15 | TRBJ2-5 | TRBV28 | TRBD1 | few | CASSSSQGNGETQYF | TGTGCCAGCAGTTCCTCACAGGGGAACGGGGAGACCCAGTACTTC
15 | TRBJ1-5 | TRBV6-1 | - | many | CASSSGGGGNQPQHF | TGTGCCAGCAGTAGTGGGGGCGGGGGCAATCAGCCCCAGCATTTT
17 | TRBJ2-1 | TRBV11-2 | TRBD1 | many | CASSLLSIRDRGHEQFF | TGTGCCAGCAGCTTATTGTCGATTCGGGACAGGGGTCATGAGCAGTTCTTC
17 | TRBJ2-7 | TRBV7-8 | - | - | CASSRNRTGFMKDEQYF | TGTGCCAGCAGCCGAAATCGAACAGGGTTTATGAAAGACGAGCAGTACTTC
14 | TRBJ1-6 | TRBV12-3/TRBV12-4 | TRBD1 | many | CASRGQGGNSPLHF | TGTGCCAGCAGGGGACAGGGTGGTAACTCACCCCTCCACTTT
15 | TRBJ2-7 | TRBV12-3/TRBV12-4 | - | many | CASSFGGGSFNEQYF | TGTGCCAGCAGTTTCGGTGGAGGGAGCTTCAACGAGCAGTACTTC
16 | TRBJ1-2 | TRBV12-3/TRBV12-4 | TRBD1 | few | CASSLGDRGLYCGYTF | TGTGCCAGCAGTCTAGGGGACAGGGGTCTTTACTGTGGCTACACCTTC
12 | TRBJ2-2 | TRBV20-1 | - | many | CSATRGTGELFF | TGCAGTGCTACGAGAGGCACCGGGGAGCTGTTTTTT
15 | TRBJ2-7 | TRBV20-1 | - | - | CSAPDPTGTGYEQYF | TGCAGTGCTCCTGATCCGACAGGGACTGGCTACGAGCAGTACTTC
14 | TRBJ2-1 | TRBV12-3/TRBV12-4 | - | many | CASSQGGPYNEQFF | TGTGCCAGCAGCCAGGGGGGACCCTACAATGAGCAGTTCTTC
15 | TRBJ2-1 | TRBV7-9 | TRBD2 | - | CASSELAGPLDEQFF | TGTGCCAGCAGCGAACTAGCGGGACCCCTCGATGAGCAGTTCTTC
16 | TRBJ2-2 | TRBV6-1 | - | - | CASRRGTLGSTGELFF | TGTGCCAGCAGAAGAGGGACGTTGGGTTCGACCGGGGAGCTGTTTTTT
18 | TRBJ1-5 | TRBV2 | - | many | CASALGQEGVYSNQPQHF | TGTGCCAGCGCTTTAGGGCAGGAAGGGGTTTATAGCAATCAGCCCCAGCATTTT
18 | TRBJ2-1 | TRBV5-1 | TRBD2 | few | CASSFYALSSGRSNEQFF | TGCGCCAGCAGCTTTTACGCCTTATCTAGCGGGAGGAGCAATGAGCAGTTCTTC
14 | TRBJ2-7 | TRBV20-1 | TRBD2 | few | CSASASGGSAEQYF | TGCAGTGCCAGCGCGAGCGGGGGATCCGCCGAGCAGTACTTC
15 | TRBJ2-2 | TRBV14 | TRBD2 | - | CASSQGTSNTGELFF | TGTGCCAGCAGCCAAGGGACTAGCAACACCGGGGAGCTGTTTTTT
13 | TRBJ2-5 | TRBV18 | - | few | CASSPTPGETQYF | TGTGCCAGCTCTCCGACCCCCGGGGAGACCCAGTACTTC
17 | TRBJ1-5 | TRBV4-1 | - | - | CASSQDRDRTRNQPQHF | TGCGCCAGCAGCCAAGACCGGGACCGAACGCGCAATCAGCCCCAGCATTTT
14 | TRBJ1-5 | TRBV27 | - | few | CASSLPPRVQPQHF | TGTGCCAGCAGCCTGCCGCCCAGGGTCCAGCCCCAGCATTTT
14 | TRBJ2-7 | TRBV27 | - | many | CASSSLTETYEQYF | TGTGCCAGCAGTTCACTGACAGAGACCTACGAGCAGTACTTC
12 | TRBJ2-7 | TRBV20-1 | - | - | CSAGSGTYEQYF | TGCAGTGCTGGGAGTGGGACCTACGAGCAGTACTTC
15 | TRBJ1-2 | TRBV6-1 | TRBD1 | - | CASSAGDRGRGGYTF | TGTGCCAGCAGTGCCGGGGACAGGGGGCGAGGTGGCTACACCTTC
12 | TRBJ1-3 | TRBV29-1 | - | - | CSVGRDGNTIYF | TGCAGCGTGGGACGCGACGGAAACACCATATATTTT
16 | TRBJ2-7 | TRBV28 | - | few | CASSPGNEGVIYEQYF | TGTGCCAGCAGTCCCGGGAATGAGGGTGTGATATACGAGCAGTACTTC
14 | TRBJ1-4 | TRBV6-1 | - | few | CASSDRPPNEKLFF | TGTGCCAGCAGTGACCGGCCCCCTAATGAAAAACTGTTTTTT
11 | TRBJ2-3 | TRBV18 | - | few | CASSPENTQYF | TGTGCCAGCTCACCAGAGAATACGCAGTATTTT
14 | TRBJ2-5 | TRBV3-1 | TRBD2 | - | CASSQKSSGTAVYF | TGTGCCAGCAGCCAAAAGTCTAGCGGGACTGCCGTGTACTTC
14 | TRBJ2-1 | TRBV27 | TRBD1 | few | CASSSWDRFYEQFF | TGTGCCAGCAGCTCCTGGGACAGGTTCTATGAGCAGTTCTTC
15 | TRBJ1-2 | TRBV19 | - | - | CASSTPRGRDYGYTF | TGTGCCAGTAGTACCCCCAGGGGTAGAGACTATGGCTACACCTTC
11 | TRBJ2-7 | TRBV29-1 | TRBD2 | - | CSVTSGYEQYF | TGCAGCGTGACTAGCGGCTACGAGCAGTACTTC
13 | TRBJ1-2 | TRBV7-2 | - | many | CASSLASEYGYTF | TGTGCCAGCAGCCTCGCCTCTGAATATGGCTACACCTTC
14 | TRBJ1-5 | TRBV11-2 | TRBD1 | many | CASSINRGNQPQHF | TGTGCCAGCAGCATAAACAGGGGGAATCAGCCCCAGCATTTT
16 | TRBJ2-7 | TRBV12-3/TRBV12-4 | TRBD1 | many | CASSHLAGQGIYEQYF | TGTGCCAGCAGCCACCTGGCCGGACAGGGTATCTACGAGCAGTACTTC